The clone carrying this T cell receptor beta chain was seen a few times. Its antigen remains unidentified. A library of TCRbeta sequences, prepared with unique molecular identifiers, was generated. TCRdb fed the PCR reads into MiXCR, producing one record per CDR3 protein. The repertoire includes 300,000 to 400,000 distinct CDR3 sequences, 16% of them detected once, and around 38% sits in the top ten. This sample stems from a study of T-cell reconstitution after alpha-beta-depleted transplantation in children. General study findings and limits: Diversity and T-cell counts at one year after transplant derived mostly from new T cells. Expanded graft clones numbering several hundred reportedly gave rise to alpha-beta T cells about two months after transplant. From surviving recipient T cells and thymic progenitors came the high day-60 TCRbeta diversity observed in some patients.

The trim removed 0 bases at V and 8 bases at J, leaving 16 bases unmatched. Germline V lookup: CDR1 SGHRS, CDR2 YFSETQ. CDR3 length: 19 residues. The clonotype was recovered from a male patient aged 2 to 10 who had a stem cell transplant for acute lymphoblastic leukemia, so the T cells may come from the graft donor. The specimen comprised PBMCs, mostly from graft donor cells, sampled 360 days after TCRalphabeta/CD19-depleted stem cell transplant. The chain has TRBV5-1 and TRBJ1-6, with 8 positions matching TRBD1. The CDR3, as DNA: TGCGCCAGCAGCTTGGCCTTTTTTGTCAGGGGGCAAGAGGATTCACCCCTCCACTTT. This translates into CASSLAFFVRGQEDSPLHF.